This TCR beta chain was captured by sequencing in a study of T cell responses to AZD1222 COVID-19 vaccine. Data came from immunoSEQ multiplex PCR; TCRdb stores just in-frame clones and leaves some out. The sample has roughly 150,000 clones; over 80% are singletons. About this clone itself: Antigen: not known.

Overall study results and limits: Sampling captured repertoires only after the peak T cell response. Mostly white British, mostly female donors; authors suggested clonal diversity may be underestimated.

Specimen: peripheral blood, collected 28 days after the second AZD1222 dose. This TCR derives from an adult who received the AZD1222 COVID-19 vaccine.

The chain's CDR3 is CASSDFTDTQYF. CDR3 nucleotides: TGTGCCAGCAGTGACTTCACAGATACGCAGTATTTT. The genes are TRBV7-9 and TRBJ2-3; no firm D call. Germline CDR1 SEHNR, CDR2 FQNEAQ (reference sequence). The V gene lost 6 bases and the J gene lost 2 bases, with 6 bases spanning the gap. The length of the CDR3 is 12 residues. The entire variable domain, with the rest obtained from reference TRBV7-9 and TRBJ2-3, is as follows: DTGVSQNPRHKITKRGQNVTFRCDPISEHNRLYWYRQTLGQGPEFLTYFQNEAQLEKSRLLSDRFSAERPKGSFSTLEIQRTEQGDSAMYLCASSDFTDTQYFGPGTRLTVL.